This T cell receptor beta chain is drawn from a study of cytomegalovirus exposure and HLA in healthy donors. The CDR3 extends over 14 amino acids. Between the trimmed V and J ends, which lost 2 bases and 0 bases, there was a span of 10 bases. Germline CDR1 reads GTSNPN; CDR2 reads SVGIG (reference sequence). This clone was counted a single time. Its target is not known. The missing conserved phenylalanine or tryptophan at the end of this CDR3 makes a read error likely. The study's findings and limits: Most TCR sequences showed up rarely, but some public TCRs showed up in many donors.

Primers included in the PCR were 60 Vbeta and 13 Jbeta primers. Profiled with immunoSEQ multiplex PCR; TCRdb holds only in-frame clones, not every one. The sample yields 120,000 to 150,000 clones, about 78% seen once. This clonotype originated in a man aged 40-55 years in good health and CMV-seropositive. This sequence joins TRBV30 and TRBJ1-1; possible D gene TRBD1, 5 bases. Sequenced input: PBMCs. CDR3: CAWSWGGMNTEAFV. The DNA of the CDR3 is TGTGCCTGGAGTTGGGGGGGGATGAACACTGAAGCTTTCGTT.